Below are 17 T cell receptor beta chains sequenced from a single sample in a study of CD8 T cells in ankylosing spondylitis. TCRdb processed the 5' RACE reads anew with MiXCR; each CDR3 protein has one entry. Of fewer than 35,000 distinct CDR3 sequences listed, more than 25% are singletons. The sequencing input was synovial fluid, either unsorted or a sorted T cell fraction (not recorded which). Receptor source: a male donor with ankylosing spondylitis.

This clonotype has a handful of counts. This CDR3 is CASRRVGAREDTQYF. The CDR3, as DNA: TGCGCCAGCAGGAGGGTAGGGGCCCGGGAAGATACGCAGTATTTT. This chain connects TRBV5-1 to TRBJ2-3; D is tentatively TRBD1 or TRBD2 (5 bases each). Germline lookup yields CDR1 SGHRS and CDR2 YFSETQ. There are 15 residues in the CDR3. The V gene lost 5 bases and the J gene lost 5 bases, with 18 bases spanning the gap.

This clonotype was seen a handful of times. The gene calls are TRBV6-1 and TRBJ1-6, with 8 bases aligning to TRBD1. Per germline, CDR1 MNHNS and CDR2 SASEGT. With 8 bases clipped from V and 7 bases from J, the junction kept 4 bases outside the gene matches. CDR3 length: 13 amino acids. The CDR3 DNA sequence: TGTGCCAGCTCGACAGGGGAAAATTCACCCCTCCACTTT. Encoded protein: CASSTGENSPLHF.

The gene calls are TRBV6-1 and TRBJ2-1; D is unresolved. CDR1 MNHNS and CDR2 SASEGT come from the germline V gene. This CDR3 contains 16 residues. Trimming stripped 3 bases from V and 3 bases from J, with 15 bases between. CDR3 protein: CASSEVGNVVYNEQFF. The CDR3 DNA sequence: TGTGCCAGCAGTGAGGTAGGAAATGTGGTCTACAATGAGCAGTTCTTC.

This clonotype was seen ten or more times. The genes are TRBV7-9 and TRBJ2-5; no clear D gene. V was pared by 1 base and J by 1 base, with 10 bases between. This CDR3 is 15 amino acids long. CDR1 is SEHNR and CDR2 is FQNEAQ in the germline V gene (reference sequence). The CDR3 DNA reads as TGTGCCAGCAGCTTAGATTCACAGTTCCAAGAGACCCAGTACTTC. Its translation: CASSLDSQFQETQYF.

This clonotype was found many times. The chain carries TRBV12-3 or TRBV12-4 and TRBJ2-1; 10 nucleotides match TRBD2. This CDR3 is built from 14 residues. J gave up 5 bases and V 2 bases, and 0 bases lay outside the gene matches. The CDR3 spells CASSLLAGDNEQFF. In DNA form, the CDR3 reads TGTGCCAGCAGTTTACTAGCGGGAGACAATGAGCAGTTCTTC.

This clonotype appeared a few times. The chain couples TRBV16 to TRBJ2-7; 7 nucleotides line up with TRBD1. From germline, CDR1 is KGHSY and CDR2 FQNENV. Trimming took 2 bases from V and 2 from J; bases not matched to a gene: 3. The CDR3 loop spans 14 amino acids. The CDR3 region has the DNA TGTGCCAGCAGCCAAGGGACAGAGACCTACGAGCAGTACTTC. As protein: CASSQGTETYEQYF.

This clonotype appeared a single time. The V gene is TRBV6-1, the J gene TRBJ2-2, with 7 bases matching TRBD1. The CDR3 spans 14 residues. Germline CDR1 MNHNS, CDR2 SASEGT. With 2 bases clipped from V and 5 bases from J, the junction kept 2 bases outside the gene matches. CDR3: CASSERGRTGELFF. In DNA, the CDR3 is TGTGCCAGCAGTGAAAGGGGGCGGACCGGGGAGCTGTTTTTT.

This clonotype was counted a few times. The J gene is TRBJ2-3, the V gene TRBV24-1; D uncertain. The CDR3 is made up of 15 amino acids. V shed 0 bases and J shed 2 bases, with 8 bases lying between them. Germline loops: CDR1 KGHDR, CDR2 SFDVKD. The CDR3 sequence: CATSDLAVDTDTQYF. DNA for the CDR3: TGTGCCACCAGTGATTTGGCCGTAGACACAGATACGCAGTATTTT.

The rearrangement uses TRBV5-4 and TRBJ2-3, with no clear D. Germline V gives CDR1 SGHNT, CDR2 YYREEE (reference sequence). CDR3 length equals 14 residues. With 0 bases removed from V and 6 bases from J, the gap between germline ends came to 11 bases. CDR3 protein: CASSLAGPRDTQYF. For the CDR3, the DNA is TGTGCCAGCAGCTTGGCTGGCCCTAGGGATACGCAGTATTTT.

This clonotype was detected ten times or more. The chain is built from TRBV29-1 and TRBJ1-1; 9 nucleotides match TRBD1. CDR3 size: 14 residues. In germline, CDR1 is SQVTM, CDR2 ANQGSEA. V trimming: 3 bases; J trimming: 5 bases; junction bases outside the gene matches: 7. This CDR3 reads CSVERGTGRTEAFF. CDR3 sequence (DNA): TGCAGCGTTGAGAGGGGGACAGGGAGGACTGAAGCTTTCTTT.

This clonotype was detected a few times. The V and J genes are TRBV11-2 and TRBJ1-1; D is undetermined. V was trimmed by 2 bases and J by 1 base, leaving 11 bases between them. The CDR3 spans 15 residues. Germline V gene sequence: CDR1 SGHAT, CDR2 FQNNGV. The CDR3 loop is CASSLSSRANTEAFF. As DNA, the CDR3 is TGTGCCAGCAGCTTAAGTTCCCGGGCGAACACTGAAGCTTTCTTT.

The table lists this clonotype with many counts. This rearrangement joins TRBV11-1 to TRBJ1-1, with 10 bases lining up with TRBD1. CDR1 and CDR2 (germline): SGHAT, FQDESV (reference sequence). CDR3 length: 21 residues. The J segment lost 4 bases and the V segment lost 4 bases, leaving 24 bases of the junction unmatched. CDR3 sequence (DNA): TGTGCCAGCAGCTCGACCGGGACAGGGGAACGTGGGACGATTTGGGGCACTGAAGCTTTCTTT. Protein sequence: CASSSTGTGERGTIWGTEAFF.

The rearrangement uses TRBV10-3 and TRBJ2-1, with 8 bases that match TRBD2. The CDR3 is made up of 15 amino acids. In germline, CDR1 is ENHRY, CDR2 SYGVKD. The J segment lost 7 bases and the V segment lost 6 bases, leaving 11 bases of the junction unmatched. The CDR3 DNA is TGTGCCATCAGCCGTTTAGCGGGGAGGGGAAATGAGCAGTTCTTC. Translation gives CAISRLAGRGNEQFF.

This chain joins TRBV3-1 and TRBJ2-3; 8 positions agree with TRBD1. Germline V gives CDR1 LGHDT, CDR2 YNNKEL (reference sequence). V was clipped by 3 bases and J by 1 base; unmatched bases: 3. This CDR3 region has 15 residues. CDR3 region: CASSQDRARTDTQYF. The CDR3 nucleotides are TGTGCCAGCAGCCAGGACAGGGCACGCACAGATACGCAGTATTTT.

The chain carries TRBV12-5 and TRBJ2-3; D perhaps matches TRBD2 (6 bases). This CDR3 has 12 residues. Germline V gene data show CDR1 as LGHNT and CDR2 as FRNRAP. Here the CDR3 DNA reads TGTGCGGGAGGCAGTAGCACAGATACGCAGTATTTT. Translated, it gives CAGGSSTDTQYF.

The DNA of the CDR3 is TGCGCCAGCAGTGAGTCTATAGGGACTACGAAAGAGACCCAGTACTTC. Residues: CASSESIGTTKETQYF. The chain has TRBV10-1 and TRBJ2-5; 7 nucleotides align to TRBD2. The V and J ends lost 0 bases and 3 bases, in that order; junction bases with no gene match: 7. The CDR3 runs 16 residues. The V gene's germline CDR1 is WNHNN and CDR2 SYGVQD (reference sequence).

This rearrangement joins TRBV29-1 to TRBJ2-3; D unclear. The V and J ends lost 7 bases and 7 bases respectively, with 12 bases between them. The CDR3 is 11 residues long. CDR1 SQVTM and CDR2 ANQGSEA come from the germline V gene. CDR3 in DNA: TGCAGCGCGGTGGCACAGAATACGCAGTATTTT. It specifies CSAVAQNTQYF.